The text below deals with one T cell receptor beta chain. Profiled with immunoSEQ multiplex PCR; TCRdb holds only in-frame clones, not every one. The repertoire holds roughly 63,000 clones, with about 86% as singletons. The data belong to a study of PD-L1 blockade in urothelial cancer. Overall study: Specimens of blood held a median count of approximately 150,000 T cells.

The time point is: pretreatment peripheral blood. Trimming took 3 bases from V and 4 from J, leaving 8 bases between them. The CDR3 has 13 residues. CDR1 is SGHTA and CDR2 is FQGNSA in the germline V gene. The source material was PBMCs, sampled around atezolizumab (anti-PD-L1) treatment. The chain uses TRBV7-2 and TRBJ2-3; possible D gene TRBD2, 5 bases. This clonotype was obtained from a man aged 70-80 years with urothelial cancer. CDR3 sequence reads: CASSFAEADTQYF. As DNA, the CDR3 is TGTGCCAGCAGCTTCGCGGAGGCAGATACGCAGTATTTT.